This entry describes one TCR beta chain. The antigen is undetermined. Other DNA sequences in the sample encode the same CDR3. This sample is part of a study of shared clonotypes between healthy human individuals. The overall study: Samples came from a couple of female and three male donors aged 18 to 49. Study observations and caveats: The researchers took only blood, and tissue repertoires probably look different.

Those who donated were healthy HIV-negative adults, with no recent acute infections or vaccinations reported. Among the donors, all were Caucasian adults who lived in Nashville, Tennessee. Germline V gene sequence: CDR1 SGDLS, CDR2 YYNGEE. V shed 3 bases and J 6 bases; nucleotides not matched to a gene: 7. This CDR3 has 14 amino acids. Here immunoSEQ multiplex PCR was the method, and the copy in TCRdb shows in-frame clones only, minus some. The sample holds about 2.4 million clones, approximately 94% seen once. The J gene is TRBJ2-7, the V gene TRBV9, with 9 bases that match TRBD2. This receptor was obtained from a man between 18 and 29 years old in good health. Some clones in this sample may be carry-over from other donors' samples. The sample consisted of naive CD4+ T cells from PBMCs. Subset given: CD45RA+ positively selected. The CDR3 DNA is TGTGCCAGCAGCGGATTAGCGGGAGAGGGCGAGCAGTACTTC. Translated: CASSGLAGEGEQYF. The complete variable domain, with remaining parts taken from reference TRBV9 and TRBJ2-7, reads DSGVTQTPKHLITATGQRVTLRCSPRSGDLSVYWYQQSLDQGLQFLIQYYNGEERAKGNILERFSAQQFPDLHSELNLSSLELGDSALYFCASSGLAGEGEQYFGPGTRLTVT.